One and the same sample provided the 17 T cell receptor beta chains below, sequenced in a study of TIL therapy for anti-PD-1-resistant metastatic lung cancer. This was the immunoSEQ v3 assay. TCRdb's table, derived via immunoSEQ multiplex PCR, lists solely in-frame clones and lacks some. The sample holds roughly 60,000 clones, around 87% seen once. Described time point: pre-treatment sample, taken before nivolumab and TIL therapy. This specimen consisted of blood, obtained at baseline. The receptors here all came from a person aged 25 to 79 with non-small cell lung cancer.

This clone has just one count. V gene TRBV10-3 combines with J gene TRBJ2-1; D tentatively fits TRBD1 or TRBD2 (5 bases each). Trimming pared 7 bases from V and 5 bases from J, leaving 18 bases between. The CDR3 extends over 15 amino acids. Looked up from germline, CDR1 is ENHRY and CDR2 is SYGVKD. The CDR3 loop reads CAIKPGLGDDNEQFF. Written as DNA, the CDR3 is TGTGCCATCAAGCCGGGGCTCGGGGATGACAATGAGCAGTTCTTC.

The V call is TRBV11-3, the J call TRBJ2-3; 14 bases line up with TRBD2. The CDR3 covers 18 residues. V was pared by 5 bases and J by 3 bases, with 10 bases of the junction left unmatched. Germline V gene sequence: CDR1 SGHNT, CDR2 YENEEA. The chain's CDR3 is CASSPGTSGSDWTDTQYF. The CDR3 DNA reads TGTGCCAGCAGCCCGGGGACTAGCGGGAGCGATTGGACAGATACGCAGTATTTT.

This clone has more than one count but fewer than ten. The V and J genes are TRBV7-9 and TRBJ2-7; 10 nucleotides line up with TRBD2. This CDR3 has 18 amino acids. V dropped 0 bases and J dropped 3; count of bases not matched to a gene: 11. CDR1 is SEHNR and CDR2 is FQNEAQ in the germline V gene (reference sequence). Here the CDR3 reads CASSLAGWASGSNYEQYF. The CDR3 DNA sequence: TGTGCCAGCAGCTTAGCGGGTTGGGCTAGCGGGAGTAACTACGAGCAGTACTTC. Full variable domain (missing parts from reference TRBV7-9 and TRBJ2-7): DTGVSQNPRHKITKRGQNVTFRCDPISEHNRLYWYRQTLGQGPEFLTYFQNEAQLEKSRLLSDRFSAERPKGSFSTLEIQRTEQGDSAMYLCASSLAGWASGSNYEQYFGPGTRLTVT.

A word on this clone: Additional DNA sequences in this sample encode the identical CDR3. This chain links TRBV20-1 with TRBJ2-7; D is uncertain. CDR1 and CDR2 (germline): DFQATT, SNEGSKA (reference sequence). Trimming cost V 5 bases and J 5 bases, with 7 bases left between them. The CDR3 spans 10 residues. The CDR3 sequence: CSAVLNEQYF. The CDR3 DNA sequence: TGCAGTGCTGTCTTGAACGAGCAGTACTTC.

This chain uses TRBV28 with TRBJ1-3, with TRBD1 matching 8 bases. Germline loops: CDR1 MDHEN, CDR2 SYDVKM. The CDR3 loop spans 14 amino acids. V dropped 10 bases and J dropped 3; count of bases not matched to a gene: 8. The CDR3 here is CATNTGGLGNTIYF. In DNA, the CDR3 is TGTGCCACAAACACAGGGGGGCTTGGAAACACCATATATTTT.

The V and J genes are TRBV6-5 and TRBJ1-1, with 7 bases lining up with TRBD1. Germline-derived CDR1 and CDR2 are MNHEY and SVGAGI. CDR3 size: 15 residues. With 7 bases clipped from V and 0 bases from J, the junction kept 8 bases outside the gene matches. The CDR3 DNA reads as TGTGCCAGCATATCGCAGGGGGGTATGAACACTGAAGCTTTCTTT. This encodes CASISQGGMNTEAFF.

The chain carries TRBV11-2 and TRBJ2-3, with D possibly matching TRBD2 (6 bases). V lost 5 bases, J lost 6 bases, and 18 bases lay in between. This CDR3 has 15 amino acids. Germline CDR1 reads SGHAT; CDR2 reads FQNNGV. CDR3 in amino acids: CASSPLRRRADTQYF. In DNA form, the CDR3 reads TGTGCCAGCAGCCCCCTTCGTAGGAGGGCCGATACGCAGTATTTT.

V usage is TRBV3-1 (or the pseudogene TRBV3-2) and J usage is TRBJ1-2; 8 positions match TRBD1. The CDR3 covers 14 residues. The germline gives CDR1 LGHDT, CDR2 YNNKEL (reference sequence). V lost 1 base, J lost 8 bases, and 6 bases stayed unmatched. The CDR3 reads CASSQAQQGGGYTF. For the CDR3, the DNA is TGTGCCAGCAGCCAAGCCCAACAGGGGGGAGGCTACACCTTC.

The chain has TRBV27 and TRBJ2-7; D is ambiguous. The CDR3 has 14 amino acids. Germline loops: CDR1 MNHEY, CDR2 SMNVEV (reference sequence). The V end was cut by 6 bases, the J end by 5 bases, with 17 bases between. CDR3 in amino acids: CASRPMAASHEQYF. Here the CDR3 DNA reads TGTGCCAGCAGGCCGATGGCCGCGTCCCACGAGCAGTACTTC.

This chain links TRBV30 with TRBJ1-6, with no clear D. The CDR3 covers 13 residues. Germline CDR1 reads GTSNPN; CDR2 reads SVGIG (reference sequence). The ends were cut back, 0 bases at V and 10 bases at J, with 10 bases in the middle. CDR3 residues: CAWSVGPGSPLHF. The CDR3 region has the DNA TGTGCCTGGAGTGTAGGGCCGGGATCACCCCTCCACTTT. The full variable domain, with the rest looked up from reference TRBV30 and TRBJ1-6, is SQTIHQWPATLVQPVGSPLSLECTVEGTSNPNLYWYRQAAGRGLQLLFYSVGIGQISSEVPQNLSASRPQDRQFILSSKKLLLSDSGFYLCAWSVGPGSPLHFGNGTRLTVT.

The chain couples TRBV4-1 to TRBJ2-7; unclear D gene. The length of the CDR3 is 13 residues. From germline, CDR1 is MGHRA and CDR2 YSYEKL. The V end was cut by 0 bases, the J end by 6 bases, with 9 bases between. This CDR3 is CASSQDLAVEQYF. As DNA, the CDR3 is TGCGCCAGCAGCCAAGATCTCGCGGTCGAGCAGTACTTC.

The V gene is TRBV2, the J gene TRBJ1-1; no reliable D call. The CDR3 runs to 15 residues. Germline loops: CDR1 SNHLY, CDR2 FYNNEI. V was cut by 3 bases and J by 3 bases, with 14 bases left in between. The CDR3 sequence is CASSEGYALDTEAFF. DNA for the CDR3: TGTGCCAGCAGTGAGGGGTATGCGCTTGACACTGAAGCTTTCTTT.

This clone was counted a single time. The V gene is TRBV9, the J gene TRBJ1-1; D is possibly TRBD1 (5 bases). The germline gives CDR1 SGDLS, CDR2 YYNGEE. Trimming shortened V by 5 bases and J by 6 bases, and 14 bases separated the two germline ends. CDR3 length: 13 amino acids. The CDR3 sequence: CASRFRVQPEAFF. For the CDR3, the DNA is TGTGCCAGCAGATTCAGGGTTCAGCCTGAAGCTTTCTTT.

CDR3 region: CASSQGRVDIQYF. The DNA for the CDR3 is TGCGCCAGCAGCCAGGGCAGGGTGGACATTCAGTACTTC. The chain employs TRBV4-1 and TRBJ2-4; D may be TRBD1 (5 bases). This CDR3 comprises 13 residues. Germline V lookup: CDR1 MGHRA, CDR2 YSYEKL. V dropped 3 bases and J dropped 8 bases, with 11 bases sitting between them.

The chain carries TRBV19 and TRBJ2-7; tentatively, D is TRBD1 or TRBD2 (5 bases each). Trimming pared 7 bases from V and 3 bases from J, leaving 13 bases between. The V gene's germline CDR1 is LNHDA and CDR2 SQIVND (reference sequence). The CDR3 covers 13 residues. As DNA, the CDR3 is TGTGCCAGTAAAAGGGACGGAGACTACGAGCAGTACTTC. It encodes CASKRDGDYEQYF.

The rearrangement links TRBV4-2 to TRBJ2-1; D not resolved. This CDR3 has 13 amino acids. Germline assignment: CDR1 LGHNA and CDR2 YNFKEQ. V lost 6 bases, J lost 10 bases, and 16 bases lay in between. The CDR3 nucleotides are TGTGCCAGCAGTCTAAAGGACGTACCCGAGCAGTTCTTC. Residues: CASSLKDVPEQFF.

V is TRBV27 and J is TRBJ2-2; tentatively, D is TRBD1 (6 bases). This CDR3 has 16 residues. V lost 6 bases and J 5 bases, leaving 19 bases between the germline ends. Germline CDR1 reads MNHEY; CDR2 reads SMNVEV (reference sequence). The CDR3 DNA reads TGTGCCAGCAGGACCCAGACAGGTTTTGGGACCGGGGAGCTGTTTTTT. Its translation: CASRTQTGFGTGELFF.